This T cell receptor (beta chain) was profiled in a study of T-cell memory formation after mild COVID-19. This clonotype was counted a few times. The antigen is undetermined. After removal of 4 bases from V and 3 bases from J, the junction contained 6 bases not matched to a gene. Germline CDR1 reads MDHEN; CDR2 reads SYDVKM. This CDR3 is built from 15 residues. TCRdb re-called the 5' RACE reads with MiXCR, one entry per CDR3 protein. The table records roughly 300,000 distinct CDR3 sequences, around 15% of them present only once. Study results and caveats: The study detected some responding clones in pre-infection memory, suggesting cross-reactive memory joined.

Specimen: PBMCs or a T cell subset sorted from them (not recorded which). The chain employs TRBV28 and TRBJ1-2, with 9 bases that match TRBD1. This sequence was found in a man aged 18 to 30 who had mild COVID-19 (a few samples of this study predate the infection). Cell type and time point are not known. In DNA, the CDR3 is TGTGCCAGCAGTTCTCCCCGGACAGGGGACTATGGCTACACCTTC. Translated: CASSSPRTGDYGYTF.